This T cell receptor (beta chain) is drawn from a study of spatial heterogeneity in lung cancer. Background on the study: Samples were obtained from around 72 donors, all untreated early-stage non-small cell lung cancer patients. Beta-chain sequences were consistently detected more often than alpha-chain sequences.

Time point meaning: blood at routine non-recurrence follow-up after resection. Trimming took 5 bases from V and 5 from J, leaving 13 bases between them. The CDR3 runs 14 residues. Unique molecular identifiers tagged every individual TCR cDNA molecule. TCRdb called the 5' RACE reads again in MiXCR, with one record for every CDR3 protein. The data show over 95,000 distinct CDR3 sequences, approximately 10% seen once. This clonotype came up many times. The receptor was isolated from a female donor with early-stage non-small cell lung cancer. The specimen was PBMCs, collected at follow-up. The gene calls are TRBV12-3 or TRBV12-4 and TRBJ1-5; D is unresolved. CDR3 protein: CASSPRGGHQPQHF. The CDR3 bases are TGTGCCAGCAGTCCCCGGGGAGGCCATCAGCCCCAGCATTTT.